The clone carrying this T cell receptor (beta chain) was detected only a few times. Its target is unknown. This sample was taken from a study of regulatory T cells in long-lasting Graves disease. The CDR3 covers 15 residues. Trimming cost V 1 base and J 7 bases; bases outside gene matches: 4. Germline CDR1 is LNHNV and CDR2 is YYDKDF (reference sequence). The time point here: newly diagnosed GD, antithyroid drugs for less than 3 months. RNA extracted from PBMCs served as the sequencing template. Findings of the study overall: Sample size, which was small, may have reduced accuracy.

HTBI primers from iRepertoire and Arm-PCR of CDR3 regions yielded the TCR beta libraries. MiXCR, applied by TCRdb to the multiplex PCR reads, yields one record per CDR3 protein. The sample contains about 420,000 distinct CDR3 sequences, about a sixth of which appear only once. These data were also filed under a second study, of T cells in Graves' hyperthyroidism and ophthalmopathy.

The chain uses TRBV15 and TRBJ2-1; 10 nucleotides line up with TRBD2. This material consisted of peripheral blood mononuclear cells (PBMCs), taken at new diagnosis, from a patient treated with antithyroid drugs. The TCR comes from a woman aged 18-29 years with Graves disease. CDR3 bases: TGTGCCACCAGCAGAGCTAGCGGGAGCACGAATGAGCAGTTCTTC. It codes for CATSRASGSTNEQFF.